Listed below are T cell receptor beta chains from one sample, sequenced in a study of T cells in Graves' hyperthyroidism and ophthalmopathy. TCRdb fed the multiplex PCR reads into MiXCR, producing one record per CDR3 protein. The table lists about 400,000 distinct CDR3 sequences, about 14% of them singletons, with 25% to 30% in the top ten. Input material: blood. Source of these receptors: a man between 50 and 59 years old with Graves' ophthalmopathy. The CDR3 runs from the conserved cysteine through the conserved F or W. The order of the fields is V gene, J gene, clone size, D gene, CDR3 protein, CDR3 DNA. D genes are given only for firm matches. Size tells how often a clone was seen (once, few, many) or the class of an expanded clone, and some rows leave it out.

v_gene: TRBV20-1
j_gene: TRBJ2-1
abundance: many
d_gene: TRBD2
CDR3aa: CSARRGDRFNEQFF
CDR3nt: TGCAGTGCTCGGCGGGGGGACCGGTTCAATGAGCAGTTCTTC

v_gene: TRBV20-1
j_gene: TRBJ2-1
abundance: -
d_gene: TRBD2
CDR3aa: CRAEGVAGAQGEKFF
CDR3nt: TGCAGGGCAGAGGGGGTAGCGGGGGCCCAGGGAGAGAAGTTCTTC

v_gene: TRBV13
j_gene: TRBJ2-1
abundance: many
d_gene: -
CDR3aa: CASNKGEGWEQFF
CDR3nt: TGTGCCAGCAACAAGGGGGAAGGTTGGGAGCAGTTCTTC

v_gene: TRBV7-3
j_gene: TRBJ2-1
abundance: many
d_gene: -
CDR3aa: CASSPALNEQFF
CDR3nt: TGTGCCAGCAGCCCCGCCCTAAATGAGCAGTTCTTC

v_gene: TRBV6-1
j_gene: TRBJ1-1
abundance: -
d_gene: -
CDR3aa: CASTGQLAEAFF
CDR3nt: TGTGCCAGCACTGGGCAGCTCGCTGAAGCTTTCTTT

v_gene: TRBV29-1
j_gene: TRBJ1-1
abundance: few
d_gene: -
CDR3aa: CSVEGAANKAFF
CDR3nt: TGCAGCGTTGAAGGGGCGGCTAATAAAGCTTTCTTT

v_gene: TRBV14
j_gene: TRBJ2-1
abundance: -
d_gene: -
CDR3aa: CASSHRVYAEQFF
CDR3nt: TGTGCCAGCAGCCACCGGGTGTATGCTGAGCAGTTCTTC

v_gene: TRBV6-2/TRBV6-3
j_gene: TRBJ1-5
abundance: many
d_gene: TRBD1
CDR3aa: CASSYDGTGVNQPQHF
CDR3nt: TGTGCCAGCAGTTACGACGGCACAGGGGTCAATCAGCCCCAGCATTTT

v_gene: TRBV29-1
j_gene: TRBJ1-3
abundance: few
d_gene: TRBD1
CDR3aa: CSVEHRGRIYF
CDR3nt: TGCAGCGTTGAGCACAGGGGCCGCATCTATTTT

v_gene: TRBV7-9
j_gene: TRBJ2-1
abundance: many
d_gene: -
CDR3aa: CASSLNSYNEQFF
CDR3nt: TGTGCCAGCAGCTTGAACTCCTACAATGAGCAGTTCTTC

v_gene: TRBV13
j_gene: TRBJ2-5
abundance: many
d_gene: TRBD1
CDR3aa: CASSYTGAAKETQYF
CDR3nt: TGTGCCAGCAGCTACACAGGGGCAGCAAAAGAGACCCAGTACTTC